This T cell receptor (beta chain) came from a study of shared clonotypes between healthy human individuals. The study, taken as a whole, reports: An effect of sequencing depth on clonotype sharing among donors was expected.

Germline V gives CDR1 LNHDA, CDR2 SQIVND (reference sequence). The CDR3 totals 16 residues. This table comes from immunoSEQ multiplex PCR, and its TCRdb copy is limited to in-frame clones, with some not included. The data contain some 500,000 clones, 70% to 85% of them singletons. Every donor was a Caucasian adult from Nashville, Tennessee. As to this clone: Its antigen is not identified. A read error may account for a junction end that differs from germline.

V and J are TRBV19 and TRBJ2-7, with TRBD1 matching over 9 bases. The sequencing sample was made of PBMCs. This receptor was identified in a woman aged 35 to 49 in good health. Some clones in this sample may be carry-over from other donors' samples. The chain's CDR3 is CASSIRIGTGSSEQYF. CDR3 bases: TGTGCCAGTAGTATCAGGATCGGGACAGGGTCCTCCGAGCAGTACTTC.